This passage covers 10 T cell receptor beta chains from one sample sequenced in a study of T cell responses to AZD1222 COVID-19 vaccine. Assay: immunoSEQ multiplex PCR; the TCRdb copy retains only in-frame clones and omits some. Altogether about 120,000 clones are present, 80% to 90% being singletons, with the ten largest covering 1% to 1.5%. The starting material was peripheral blood, obtained on day 0 of AZD1222 vaccination. The receptors were sampled from an adult in good health.

The chain carries TRBV7-9 and TRBJ1-4; tentatively, D is TRBD1 (6 bases). V was cut by 3 bases and J by 7 bases, with 18 bases left in between. CDR3 size: 16 residues. Germline V gene lookup returns CDR1 SEHNR and CDR2 FQNEAQ (reference sequence). The CDR3 DNA reads TGTGCCAGCAGCTTGGCCGGGGGAGGGGGTCCTGAAAAACTGTTTTTT. Translated: CASSLAGGGGPEKLFF.

The V gene is TRBV6-4, the J gene TRBJ2-3; maybe TRBD1 (6 bases). CDR1 MRHNA and CDR2 SNTAGT come from the germline V gene. V lost 3 bases and J 2 bases, leaving 9 bases between the germline ends. The CDR3 contains 14 residues. The DNA for the CDR3 is TGTGCCAGCAGTGATGGGGGCCTCACAGATACGCAGTATTTT. Its translation: CASSDGGLTDTQYF.

V is TRBV11-3 and J is TRBJ2-5; D might be TRBD1 or TRBD2, each matching 5 bases. Germline CDR1 SGHNT, CDR2 YENEEA. The V end was cut by 9 bases, the J end by 5 bases, with 16 bases between. CDR3 size: 13 residues. DNA for the CDR3: TGTGCCAGTTCACTAGGGGTTGGGGAGACCCAGTACTTC. This codes for CASSLGVGETQYF.

This rearrangement joins TRBV12-3 or TRBV12-4 to TRBJ1-1; D is uncertain. The V gene lost 3 bases and the J gene lost 8 bases, with 10 bases spanning the gap. CDR3 length: 12 residues. The CDR3: CASSLGAPEAFF. CDR3 DNA: TGTGCCAGCAGTTTGGGTGCCCCAGAAGCTTTCTTT.

The V call is TRBV4-1, the J call TRBJ1-1, with D perhaps TRBD1 (5 bases). V lost 6 bases, J lost 2 bases, and 13 bases lay in between. The CDR3 contains 14 residues. Per the germline V gene, CDR1 is MGHRA and CDR2 is YSYEKL. This CDR3 reads CASSLRDFNTEAFF. CDR3 coding DNA: TGCGCCAGCAGTCTCCGGGACTTCAACACTGAAGCTTTCTTT.

This clone was counted between two and nine times. The chain recombines TRBV6-5 with TRBJ2-7, with 10 bases matching TRBD2. The CDR3 has 14 residues. Germline V lookup: CDR1 MNHEY, CDR2 SVGAGI. Trimming removed 5 bases from V and 5 bases from J; junction bases left unmatched: 6. CDR3 nucleotides: TGTGCCAGCAGTCCAAGCGGGGGGGCCCACGAGCAGTACTTC. Its translation is CASSPSGGAHEQYF.

As to this clone: Germline is not matched at one junction end, which may reflect a read error. The chain recombines TRBV6-5 with TRBJ1-2; tentative D call: TRBD1 (6 bases). This CDR3 comprises 14 residues. Germline V gives CDR1 MNHEY, CDR2 SVGAGI. CDR3 sequence: CASRPQGTIPSFAF. Here the CDR3 DNA reads TGTGCCAGCAGACCCCAGGGGACAATACCCTCCTTTGCCTTC.

The chain uses TRBV30 and TRBJ2-1; no reliable D call. CDR1 is GTSNPN, CDR2 SVGIG, per germline (reference sequence). With 6 bases removed from V and 0 bases from J, the gap between germline ends came to 9 bases. CDR3 length equals 13 residues. The chain's CDR3 is CACYRDSYNEQFF. The CDR3 DNA follows: TGTGCCTGTTATAGGGACTCCTACAATGAGCAGTTCTTC.

This clone was found once. V usage is TRBV7-2 and J usage is TRBJ1-2; D is perhaps TRBD1 (5 bases). Deletions cut 8 bases from V and 10 bases from J, with 14 bases between. CDR3 length: 11 residues. Germline lookup yields CDR1 SGHTA and CDR2 FQGNSA. In nucleotides, the CDR3 is TGTGCCAGCGCCCCCTCCAGGGACTACACCTTC. It codes for CASAPSRDYTF.

On this clone: The junction departs from the called germline gene at one end, perhaps through a read error. The genes are TRBV16 and TRBJ1-5; TRBD1 matches at 9 bases. The CDR3 is made up of 15 amino acids. Germline V gene lookup returns CDR1 KGHSY and CDR2 FQNENV. CDR3 amino acids: CASNQQGAANQPQHF. The CDR3 region has the DNA TGTGCCAGCAACCAACAGGGGGCGGCCAATCAGCCCCAGCATTTT. Complete variable domain (other parts from reference TRBV16 and TRBJ1-5): GEEVAQTPKHLVRGEGQKAKLYCAPIKGHSYVFWYQQVLKNEFKFLISFQNENVFDETGMPKERFSAKCLPNSPCSLEIQATKLEDSAVYFCASNQQGAANQPQHFGDGTRLSIL.